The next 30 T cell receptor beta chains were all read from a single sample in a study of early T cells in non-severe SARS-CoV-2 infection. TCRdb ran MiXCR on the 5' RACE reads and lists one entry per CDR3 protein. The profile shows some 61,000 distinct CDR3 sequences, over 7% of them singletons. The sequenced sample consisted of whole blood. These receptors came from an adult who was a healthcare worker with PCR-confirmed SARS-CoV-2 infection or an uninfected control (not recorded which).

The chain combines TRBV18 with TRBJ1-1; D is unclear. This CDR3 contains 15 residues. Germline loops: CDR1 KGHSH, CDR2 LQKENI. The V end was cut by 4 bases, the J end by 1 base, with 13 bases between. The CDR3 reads CASSQKSTANTEAFF. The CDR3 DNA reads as TGTGCCAGCTCACAGAAAAGCACCGCGAACACTGAAGCTTTCTTT.

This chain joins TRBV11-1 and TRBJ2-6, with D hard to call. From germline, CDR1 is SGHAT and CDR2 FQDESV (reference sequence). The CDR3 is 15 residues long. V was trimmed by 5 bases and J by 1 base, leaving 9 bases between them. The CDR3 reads CASSLQRSGANVLTF. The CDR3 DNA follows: TGTGCCAGCAGCCTCCAGAGATCTGGGGCCAACGTCCTGACTTTC.

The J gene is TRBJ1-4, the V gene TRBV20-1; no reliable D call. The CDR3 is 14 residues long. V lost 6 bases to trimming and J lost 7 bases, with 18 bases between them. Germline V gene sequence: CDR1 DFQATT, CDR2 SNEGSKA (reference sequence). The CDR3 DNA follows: TGCAGTGCCCTCAACCCGGAAGGGTCTGAAAAACTGTTTTTT. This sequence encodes CSALNPEGSEKLFF.

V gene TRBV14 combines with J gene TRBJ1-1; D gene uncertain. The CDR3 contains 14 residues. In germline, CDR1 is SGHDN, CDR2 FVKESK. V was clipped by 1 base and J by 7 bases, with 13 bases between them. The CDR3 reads CASSQVIFPIEAFF. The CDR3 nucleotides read TGTGCCAGCAGCCAAGTTATTTTCCCCATTGAAGCTTTCTTT. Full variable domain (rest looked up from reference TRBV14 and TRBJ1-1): EAGVTQFPSHSVIEKGQTVTLRCDPISGHDNLYWYRRVMGKEIKFLLHFVKESKQDESGMPNNRFLAERTGGTYSTLKVQPAELEDSGVYFCASSQVIFPIEAFFGQGTRLTVV.

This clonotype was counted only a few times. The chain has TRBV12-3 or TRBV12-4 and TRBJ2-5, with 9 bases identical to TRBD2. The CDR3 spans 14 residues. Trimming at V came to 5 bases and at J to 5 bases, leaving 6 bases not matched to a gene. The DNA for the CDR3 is TGTGCCAGCAGTCCACTAGCGGGCGCGGAGACCCAGTACTTC. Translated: CASSPLAGAETQYF.

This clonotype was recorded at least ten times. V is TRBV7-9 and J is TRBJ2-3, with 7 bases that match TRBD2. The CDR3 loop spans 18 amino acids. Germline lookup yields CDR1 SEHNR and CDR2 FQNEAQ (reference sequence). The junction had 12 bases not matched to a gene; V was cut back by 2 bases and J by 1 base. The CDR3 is CASSLRRTSSGGTDTQYF. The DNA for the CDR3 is TGTGCCAGCAGCTTACGTCGGACTTCGAGCGGGGGCACAGATACGCAGTATTTT.

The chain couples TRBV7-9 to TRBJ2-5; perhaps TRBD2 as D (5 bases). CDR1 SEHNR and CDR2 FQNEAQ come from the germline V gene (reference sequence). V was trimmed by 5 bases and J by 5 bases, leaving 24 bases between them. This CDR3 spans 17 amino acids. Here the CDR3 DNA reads TGTGCCAGCAGCCCTAATCGGGCTGGACTCCTTAGGGAGACCCAGTACTTC. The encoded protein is CASSPNRAGLLRETQYF.

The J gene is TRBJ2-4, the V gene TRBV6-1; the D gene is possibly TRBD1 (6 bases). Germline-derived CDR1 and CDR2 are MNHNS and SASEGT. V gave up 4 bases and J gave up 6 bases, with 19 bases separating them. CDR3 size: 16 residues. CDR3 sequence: CASSGLPGASLNIQYF. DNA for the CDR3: TGTGCCAGCAGTGGACTTCCAGGGGCCTCCTTAAACATTCAGTACTTC.

As DNA, the CDR3 is TGTGCCAGCAGTCTCAGGACAGGGCCCTACCCTGGGGCCAACGTCCTGACTTTC. Translated, it gives CASSLRTGPYPGANVLTF. This chain uses TRBV12-3 or TRBV12-4 with TRBJ2-6, with 8 positions matching TRBD1. There are 18 residues in the CDR3. V dropped 5 bases and J dropped 2; count of bases not matched to a gene: 11.

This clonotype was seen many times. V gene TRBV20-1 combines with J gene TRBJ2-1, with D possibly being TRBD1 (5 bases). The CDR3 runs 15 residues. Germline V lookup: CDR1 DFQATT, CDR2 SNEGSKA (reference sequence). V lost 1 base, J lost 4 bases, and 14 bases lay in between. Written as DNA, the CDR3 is TGCAGTGCTAGAGGGACATCACATGGATACAATGAGCAGTTCTTC. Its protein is CSARGTSHGYNEQFF.

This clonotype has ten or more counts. The CDR3 nucleotides are TGTGCCAGCAGCCTCAGAGAGCCGGGACAGAGCTATGGCTACACCTTC. Translated: CASSLREPGQSYGYTF. The chain employs TRBV3-1 and TRBJ1-2; 7 nucleotides line up with TRBD1. This CDR3 has 16 residues. The J segment lost 4 bases and the V segment lost 4 bases, leaving 12 bases of the junction unmatched. Germline CDR1 LGHDT, CDR2 YNNKEL (reference sequence).

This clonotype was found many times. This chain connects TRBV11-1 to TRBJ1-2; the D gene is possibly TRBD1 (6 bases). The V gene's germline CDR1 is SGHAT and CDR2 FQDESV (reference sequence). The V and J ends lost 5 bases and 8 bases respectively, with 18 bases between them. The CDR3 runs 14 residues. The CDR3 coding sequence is TGTGCCAGCAGCCCCCAGGGGAGATGGGCCGGCTACACCTTC. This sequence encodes CASSPQGRWAGYTF.

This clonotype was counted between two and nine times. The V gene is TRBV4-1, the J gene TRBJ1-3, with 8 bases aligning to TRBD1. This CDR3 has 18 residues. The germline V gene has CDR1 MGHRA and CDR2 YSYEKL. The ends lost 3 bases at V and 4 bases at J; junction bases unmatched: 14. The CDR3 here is CASSQAPQGAHRGNTIYF. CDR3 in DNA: TGCGCCAGCAGCCAGGCACCCCAGGGGGCGCACAGAGGAAACACCATATATTTT.

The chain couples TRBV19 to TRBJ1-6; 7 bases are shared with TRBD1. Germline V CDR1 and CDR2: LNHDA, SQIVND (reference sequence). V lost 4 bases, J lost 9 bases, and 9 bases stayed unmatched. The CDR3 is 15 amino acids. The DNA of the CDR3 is TGTGCCAGTAGTACGGCCGGGACAGATACTTCACCCCTCCACTTT. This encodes CASSTAGTDTSPLHF.

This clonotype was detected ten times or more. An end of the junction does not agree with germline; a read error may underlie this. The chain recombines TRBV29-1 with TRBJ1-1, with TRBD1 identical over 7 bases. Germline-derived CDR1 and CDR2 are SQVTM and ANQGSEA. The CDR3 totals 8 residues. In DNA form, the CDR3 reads TGCAGCGGGACAGGCGACGATTTT. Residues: CSGTGDDF.

CDR3 protein: CASSGGSGAFF. CDR3 DNA: TGTGCCAGCTCGGGGGGAAGCGGAGCTTTCTTT. The gene calls are TRBV7-6 and TRBJ1-1, with D possibly matching TRBD1 (5 bases). Germline V gene lookup returns CDR1 SGHVS and CDR2 FNYEAQ. Trimming removed 8 bases at V and 10 bases at J, with 14 bases between. This CDR3 is 11 amino acids long.

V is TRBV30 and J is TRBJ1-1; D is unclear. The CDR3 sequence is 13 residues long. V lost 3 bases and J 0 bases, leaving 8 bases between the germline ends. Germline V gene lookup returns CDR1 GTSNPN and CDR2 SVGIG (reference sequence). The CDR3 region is CAWRMAMNTEAFF. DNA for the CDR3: TGTGCCTGGAGAATGGCGATGAACACTGAAGCTTTCTTT.

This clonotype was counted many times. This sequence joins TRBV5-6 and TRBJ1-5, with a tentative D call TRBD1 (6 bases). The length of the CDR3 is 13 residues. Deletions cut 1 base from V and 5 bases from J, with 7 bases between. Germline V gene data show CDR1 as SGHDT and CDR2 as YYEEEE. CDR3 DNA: TGTGCCAGCAGCTTGTCAGGGGATCAGCCCCAGCATTTT. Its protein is CASSLSGDQPQHF. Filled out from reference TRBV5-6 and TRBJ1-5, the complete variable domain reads DAGVTQSPTHLIKTRGQQVTLRCSPKSGHDTVSWYQQALGQGPQFIFQYYEEEERQRGNFPDRFSGHQFPNYSSELNVNALLLGDSALYLCASSLSGDQPQHFGDGTRLSIL.

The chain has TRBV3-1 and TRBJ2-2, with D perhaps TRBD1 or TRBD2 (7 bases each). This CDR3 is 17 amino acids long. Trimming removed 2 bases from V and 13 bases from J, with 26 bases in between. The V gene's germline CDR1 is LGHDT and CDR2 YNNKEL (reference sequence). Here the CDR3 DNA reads TGTGCCAGCAGCCAAAGCGGGACAGTTTTGACTAACCGGGCGCTGTTTTTT. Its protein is CASSQSGTVLTNRALFF.

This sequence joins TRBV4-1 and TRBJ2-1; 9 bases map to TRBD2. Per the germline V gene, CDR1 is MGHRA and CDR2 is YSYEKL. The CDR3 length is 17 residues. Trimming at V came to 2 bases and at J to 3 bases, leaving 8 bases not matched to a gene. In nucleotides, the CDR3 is TGCGCCAGCAGCCAACCTAGCGGGGTGGGTTACTACAATGAGCAGTTCTTC. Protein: CASSQPSGVGYYNEQFF.

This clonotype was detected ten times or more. CDR3 loop: CATSRTRQGEDTQYF. The CDR3 bases are TGTGCCACCAGCAGAACCAGACAGGGAGAAGATACGCAGTATTTT. This chain joins TRBV15 and TRBJ2-3, with 7 bases aligning to TRBD1. The CDR3 runs 15 residues. After removal of 2 bases from V and 5 bases from J, the junction contained 7 bases not matched to a gene. Germline assignment: CDR1 LNHNV and CDR2 YYDKDF (reference sequence).

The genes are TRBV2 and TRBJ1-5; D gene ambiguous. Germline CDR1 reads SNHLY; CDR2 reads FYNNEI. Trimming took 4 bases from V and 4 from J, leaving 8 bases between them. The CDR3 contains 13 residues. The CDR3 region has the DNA TGTGCCAGCAGTGTGGAGGTTAATCAGCCCCAGCATTTT. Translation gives CASSVEVNQPQHF. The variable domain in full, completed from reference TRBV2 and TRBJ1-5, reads EPEVTQTPSHQVTQMGQEVILRCVPISNHLYFYWYRQILGQKVEFLVSFYNNEISEKSEIFDDQFSVERPDGSNFTLKIRSTKLEDSAMYFCASSVEVNQPQHFGDGTRLSIL.

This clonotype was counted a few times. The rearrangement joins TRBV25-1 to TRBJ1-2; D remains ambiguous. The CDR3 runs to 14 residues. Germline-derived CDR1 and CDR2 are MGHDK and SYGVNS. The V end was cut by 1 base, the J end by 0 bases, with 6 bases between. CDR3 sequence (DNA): TGTGCCAGCAGTGAATGGGGTACTAACTATGGCTACACCTTC. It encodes CASSEWGTNYGYTF.

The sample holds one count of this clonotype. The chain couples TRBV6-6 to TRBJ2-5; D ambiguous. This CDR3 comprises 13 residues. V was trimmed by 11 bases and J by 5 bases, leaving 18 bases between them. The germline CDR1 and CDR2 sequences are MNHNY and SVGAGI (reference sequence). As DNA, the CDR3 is TGTGCCGCCGGCGGTACTCGCTTTGAGACCCAGTACTTC. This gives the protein CAAGGTRFETQYF.

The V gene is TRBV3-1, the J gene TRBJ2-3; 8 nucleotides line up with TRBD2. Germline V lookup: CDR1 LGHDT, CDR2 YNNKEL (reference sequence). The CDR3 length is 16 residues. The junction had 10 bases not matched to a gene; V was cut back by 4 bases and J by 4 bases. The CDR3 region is CASSPLRTSRSDTQYF. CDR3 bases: TGTGCCAGCAGCCCACTCCGGACTAGCCGTTCAGATACGCAGTATTTT.

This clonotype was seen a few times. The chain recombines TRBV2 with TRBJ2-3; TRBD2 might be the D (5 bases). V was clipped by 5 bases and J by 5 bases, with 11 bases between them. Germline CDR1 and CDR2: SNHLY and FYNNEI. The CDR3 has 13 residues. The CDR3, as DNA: TGTGCCAGCAGTCTCCTAGCTATAGATACGCAGTATTTT. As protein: CASSLLAIDTQYF.

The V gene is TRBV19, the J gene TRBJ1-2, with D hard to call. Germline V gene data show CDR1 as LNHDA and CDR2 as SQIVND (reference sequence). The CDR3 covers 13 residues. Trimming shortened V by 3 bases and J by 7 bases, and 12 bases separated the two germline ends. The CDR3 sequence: CASSIPTSGGYTF. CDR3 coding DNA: TGTGCCAGTAGTATCCCCACAAGTGGTGGCTACACCTTC.

The CDR3 reads CSASLARATYEQFF. Here the CDR3 DNA reads TGCAGTGCTTCCCTAGCGCGGGCTACATATGAGCAGTTCTTC. The chain recombines TRBV20-1 with TRBJ2-1, with D possibly matching TRBD2 (6 bases). The CDR3 consists of 14 residues. Germline V gene lookup returns CDR1 DFQATT and CDR2 SNEGSKA (reference sequence). The V gene lost 5 bases and the J gene lost 8 bases, with 19 bases spanning the gap.

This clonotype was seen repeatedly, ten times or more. CDR3 coding DNA: TGTGCCAGCAGCCAAGTGGGCGGGGGACCCTACGAGCAGTACTTC. The encoded protein is CASSQVGGGPYEQYF. This rearrangement joins TRBV7-2 to TRBJ2-7; 7 bases line up with TRBD2. V was pared by 5 bases and J by 2 bases, with 9 bases of the junction left unmatched. CDR1 and CDR2 (germline): SGHTA, FQGNSA. The CDR3 is made up of 15 amino acids.

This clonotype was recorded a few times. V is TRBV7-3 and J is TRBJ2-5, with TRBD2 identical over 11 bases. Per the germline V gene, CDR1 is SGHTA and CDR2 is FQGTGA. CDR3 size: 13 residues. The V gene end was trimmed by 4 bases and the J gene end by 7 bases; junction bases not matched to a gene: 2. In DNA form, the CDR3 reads TGTGCCAGCAGCTACGGACTAGCGGGGACCCAGTACTTC. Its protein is CASSYGLAGTQYF.